The entry that follows covers one TCR beta chain sequence. Its antigen is as yet unknown. J lost 6 bases, V lost 2 bases, and 3 bases had no gene match. The CDR3 extends over 15 amino acids. CDR1 MGHRA and CDR2 YSYEKL come from the germline V gene. Generated by immunoSEQ multiplex PCR, the TCRdb table keeps only in-frame clones and is missing some. This table holds over 110,000 clones, less than 90% found once. The data are from a study of cytomegalovirus exposure and HLA in healthy donors. For the study at large: According to later analysis, the same platform produced the approximately 120 validation and about 700 first-cohort repertoires. Whole-study findings and limits: Confirmation in vitro established that a few CMV-associated chains were specific for CMV antigens. Using the classifier, cytomegalovirus status was reportedly diagnosed with high specificity and sensitivity. The tendency of first-cohort TCR clusters to co-occur in the 100 to 150 validation repertoires was identified by a subsequent analysis.

Sequencing was performed on PBMCs. This chain links TRBV4-1 with TRBJ2-1; 11 bases map to TRBD2. The receptor's source is a man aged 18-30 years in good health and CMV-seronegative. This chain's CDR3 is CASSQSLAGVNEQFF. The CDR3 DNA sequence: TGCGCCAGCAGCCAATCACTAGCGGGGGTCAATGAGCAGTTCTTC.